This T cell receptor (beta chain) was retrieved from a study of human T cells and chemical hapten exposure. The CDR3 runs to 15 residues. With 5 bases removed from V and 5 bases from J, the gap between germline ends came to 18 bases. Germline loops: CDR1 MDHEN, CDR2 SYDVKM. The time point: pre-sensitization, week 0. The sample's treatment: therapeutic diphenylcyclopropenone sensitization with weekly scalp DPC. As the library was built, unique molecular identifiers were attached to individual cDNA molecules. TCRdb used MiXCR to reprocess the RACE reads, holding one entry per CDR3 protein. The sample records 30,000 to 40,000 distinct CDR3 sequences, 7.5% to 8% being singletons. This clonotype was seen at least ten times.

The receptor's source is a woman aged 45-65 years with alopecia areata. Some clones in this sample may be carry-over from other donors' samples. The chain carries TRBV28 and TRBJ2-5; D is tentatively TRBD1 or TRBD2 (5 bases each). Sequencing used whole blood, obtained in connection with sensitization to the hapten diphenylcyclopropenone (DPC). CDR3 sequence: CASSLSIGGSETQYF. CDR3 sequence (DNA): TGTGCCAGCAGTCTATCCATTGGGGGTTCCGAGACCCAGTACTTC.